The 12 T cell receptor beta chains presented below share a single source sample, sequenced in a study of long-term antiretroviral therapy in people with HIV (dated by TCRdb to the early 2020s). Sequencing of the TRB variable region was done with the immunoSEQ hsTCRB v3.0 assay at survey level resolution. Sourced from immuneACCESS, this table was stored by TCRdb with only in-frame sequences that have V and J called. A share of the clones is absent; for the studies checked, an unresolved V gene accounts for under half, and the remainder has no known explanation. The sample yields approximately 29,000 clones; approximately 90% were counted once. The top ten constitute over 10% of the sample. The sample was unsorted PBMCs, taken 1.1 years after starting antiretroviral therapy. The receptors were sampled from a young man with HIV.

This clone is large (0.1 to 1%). The CDR3 sequence is CASRGPGGNSPLHF. The CDR3 DNA reads TGTGCCAGCAGGGGGCCGGGGGGCAATTCACCCCTCCACTTT. The chain recombines TRBV2 with TRBJ1-6; D may be TRBD1 (6 bases). This CDR3 is built from 14 residues. Per the germline V gene, CDR1 is SNHLY and CDR2 is FYNNEI. V was cut by 6 bases and J by 7 bases, with 13 bases left in between. The whole variable domain, remainder taken from reference TRBV2 and TRBJ1-6, is EPEVTQTPSHQVTQMGQEVILRCVPISNHLYFYWYRQILGQKVEFLVSFYNNEISEKSEIFDDQFSVERPDGSNFTLKIRSTKLEDSAMYFCASRGPGGNSPLHFGNGTRLTVT.

The CDR3 DNA follows: TGCGCCAGCAGCCGACCGGGTGGGGAGCAGTACTTC. Translating it yields CASSRPGGEQYF. The chain carries TRBV4-1 and TRBJ2-7; D is undetermined. The CDR3 extends over 12 amino acids. CDR1 is MGHRA and CDR2 is YSYEKL in the germline V gene. Trimming stripped 4 bases from V and 7 bases from J, with 11 bases between.

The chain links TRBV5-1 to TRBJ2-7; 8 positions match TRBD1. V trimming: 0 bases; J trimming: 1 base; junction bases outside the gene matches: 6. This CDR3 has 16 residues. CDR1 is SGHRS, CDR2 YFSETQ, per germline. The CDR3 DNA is TGCGCCAGCAGCTTGGCTGCAACAGGGGGTTCCTACGAGCAGTACTTC. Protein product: CASSLAATGGSYEQYF.

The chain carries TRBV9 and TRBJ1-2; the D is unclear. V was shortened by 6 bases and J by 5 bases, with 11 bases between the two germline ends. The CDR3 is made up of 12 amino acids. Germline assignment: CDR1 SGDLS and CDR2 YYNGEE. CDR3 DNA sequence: TGTGCCAGCAACACGGCAGGTTATGGCTACACCTTC. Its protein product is CASNTAGYGYTF.

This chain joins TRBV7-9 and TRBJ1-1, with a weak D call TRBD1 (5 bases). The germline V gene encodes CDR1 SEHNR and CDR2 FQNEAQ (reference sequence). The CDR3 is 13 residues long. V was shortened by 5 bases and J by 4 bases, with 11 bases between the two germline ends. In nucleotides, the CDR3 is TGTGCCAGCAGCCTTGGGGCTGGCACTGAAGCTTTCTTT. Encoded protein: CASSLGAGTEAFF.

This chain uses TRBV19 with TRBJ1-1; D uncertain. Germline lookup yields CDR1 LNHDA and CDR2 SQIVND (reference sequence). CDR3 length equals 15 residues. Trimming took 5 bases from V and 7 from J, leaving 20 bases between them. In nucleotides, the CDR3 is TGTGCCAGTAGTCTCAACGGCTTTTCCTTTATTGAAGCTTTCTTT. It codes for CASSLNGFSFIEAFF.

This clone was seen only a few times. The CDR3 nucleotides read TGTGCCAGCAGCCCCATACAGGGGGCCTCAGATACGCAGTATTTT. It codes for CASSPIQGASDTQYF. The rearrangement joins TRBV7-3 to TRBJ2-3; 9 bases are a match to TRBD1. In germline, CDR1 is SGHTA, CDR2 FQGTGA. After removal of 5 bases from V and 4 bases from J, the junction contained 7 bases not matched to a gene. CDR3 length equals 15 residues.

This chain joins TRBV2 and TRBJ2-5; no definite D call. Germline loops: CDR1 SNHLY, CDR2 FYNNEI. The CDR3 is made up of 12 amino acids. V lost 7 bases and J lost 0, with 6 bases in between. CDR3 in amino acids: CASIPNQETQYF. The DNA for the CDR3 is TGTGCCAGCATCCCGAACCAAGAGACCCAGTACTTC.

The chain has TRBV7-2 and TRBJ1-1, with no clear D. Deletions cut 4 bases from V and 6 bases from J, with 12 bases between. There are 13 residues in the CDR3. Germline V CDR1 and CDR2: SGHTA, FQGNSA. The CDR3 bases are TGTGCCAGCAGCTCGCGGACGATGGCTGAAGCTTTCTTT. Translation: CASSSRTMAEAFF.

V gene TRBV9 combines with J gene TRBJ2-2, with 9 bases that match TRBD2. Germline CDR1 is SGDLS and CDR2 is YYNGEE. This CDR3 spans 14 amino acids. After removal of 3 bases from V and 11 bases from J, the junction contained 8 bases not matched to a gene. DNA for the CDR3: TGTGCCAGCAGCGGATCTAGCGGGGAGACCGAGCTGTTTTTT. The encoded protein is CASSGSSGETELFF.

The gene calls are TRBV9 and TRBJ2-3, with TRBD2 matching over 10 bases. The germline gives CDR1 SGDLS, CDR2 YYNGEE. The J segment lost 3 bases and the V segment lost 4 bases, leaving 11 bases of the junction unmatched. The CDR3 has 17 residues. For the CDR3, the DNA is TGTGCCAGCAGCCCGGGACTAGCGATAGGGGGGACAGATACGCAGTATTTT. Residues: CASSPGLAIGGTDTQYF.

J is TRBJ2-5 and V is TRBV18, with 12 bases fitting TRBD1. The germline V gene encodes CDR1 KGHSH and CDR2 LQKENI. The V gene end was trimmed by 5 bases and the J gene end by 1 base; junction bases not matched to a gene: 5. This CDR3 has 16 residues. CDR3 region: CASSLTGQGAQETQYF. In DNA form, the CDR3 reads TGTGCCAGCTCATTAACGGGACAGGGGGCCCAAGAGACCCAGTACTTC.